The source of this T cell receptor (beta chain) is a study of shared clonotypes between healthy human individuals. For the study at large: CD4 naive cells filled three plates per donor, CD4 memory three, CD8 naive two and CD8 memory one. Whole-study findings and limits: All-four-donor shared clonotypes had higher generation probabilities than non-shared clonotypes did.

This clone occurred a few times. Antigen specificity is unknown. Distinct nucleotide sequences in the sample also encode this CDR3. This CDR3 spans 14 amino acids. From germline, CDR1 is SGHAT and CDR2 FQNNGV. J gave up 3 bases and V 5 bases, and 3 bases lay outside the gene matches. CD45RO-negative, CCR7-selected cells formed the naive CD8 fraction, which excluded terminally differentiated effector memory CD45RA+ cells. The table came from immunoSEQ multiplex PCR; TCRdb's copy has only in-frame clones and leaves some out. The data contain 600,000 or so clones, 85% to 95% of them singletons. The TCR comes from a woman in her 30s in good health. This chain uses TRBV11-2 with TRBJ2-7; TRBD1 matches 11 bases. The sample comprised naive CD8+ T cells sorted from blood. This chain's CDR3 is CASSAGTGGYEQYF. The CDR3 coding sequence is TGTGCCAGCAGCGCCGGGACAGGGGGCTACGAGCAGTACTTC.